This T cell receptor (beta chain) was sequenced for a study of T cell responses to AZD1222 COVID-19 vaccine. The CDR3 is 13 amino acids. The V and J ends lost 4 bases and 1 base respectively, with 9 bases between them. Germline V gene lookup returns CDR1 GTSNPN and CDR2 SVGIG (reference sequence). TCRdb's table, derived via immunoSEQ multiplex PCR, lists solely in-frame clones and lacks some. The sample has about 70,000 clones, roughly 84% seen once; the top ten hold approximately 9.8%. Sequencing used peripheral blood, obtained on day 0 of AZD1222 vaccination. V is TRBV30 and J is TRBJ2-3; D is unclear. The TCR originated in an adult in good health. DNA for the CDR3: TGTGCCTGGAAAAGGACGGGCACAGATACGCAGTATTTT. Translating gives CAWKRTGTDTQYF.